This T cell receptor (beta chain) was obtained from a study of shared clonotypes between healthy human individuals. Ten immunoSEQ deep assay plates were used by the authors to sequence unsorted PBMC DNA. Original processing methods: ImmunoSEQ gave junction-only sequences without quality scores, so filtering differed. The table came from immunoSEQ multiplex PCR; TCRdb's copy has only in-frame clones and leaves some out. Clone size and V and J calls were adopted from that table, with D and trimming inferred from the DNA. The sample lists fewer than 600,000 clones; 75% to 85% were seen once. CDR3 length equals 15 residues. Germline lookup yields CDR1 SGHAT and CDR2 FQNNGV. Trimming removed 5 bases at V and 5 bases at J, with 18 bases between. Unsorted samples drew genomic DNA from about 100 million PBMCs. Whole-study results and caveats: Represented diversity, genetic and exposure-history alike, was limited by few donors.

This clone was seen only once. The antigen remains unidentified. The chain joins TRBV11-2 to TRBJ2-5; possible D gene TRBD2, 6 bases. The sample comprised PBMCs. The TCR originated in a woman aged 40 to 50 in good health. Some clones in this sample may be carry-over from other donors' samples. The CDR3 loop is CASSPSGGNIETQYF. DNA of the CDR3: TGTGCCAGCAGCCCCTCAGGCGGGAACATCGAGACCCAGTACTTC.